The rows below give T cell receptor beta chains drawn from one sample of a study of blood T cells in healthy people across ages. Using its own MiXCR run on the 5' RACE reads, TCRdb lists one record per CDR3 protein. The data contain more than 450,000 distinct CDR3 sequences, about a quarter of them singletons. This sample was shared with a second study, whose subject was T cells of mothers and their children.

The sample taken for sequencing was blood. These receptors were collected from a boy between 2 and 10 years old in good health. The CDR3 runs from the conserved cysteine through the conserved F or W. Fields, in order: V gene, J gene, D gene, clone size, CDR3 protein, CDR3 DNA. A D gene is named only where the DNA matches it firmly. Not all rows give a size; the values are once, few, many and, for expanded clones, a class.

TRBV2	TRBJ2-3	-	few	CASGDRTDTQYF	TGTGCCAGCGGAGACAGAACAGATACGCAGTATTTT
TRBV12-3/TRBV12-4	TRBJ1-6	-	few	CASSFSGKDSPLHF	TGTGCCAGCAGTTTCTCAGGGAAGGATTCACCCCTCCACTTT
TRBV3-1	TRBJ2-3	-	few	CASSGTARSTDTQYF	TGTGCCAGCAGCGGAACGGCTAGGAGCACAGATACGCAGTATTTT
TRBV6-2/TRBV6-3	TRBJ2-4	-	once	CASTETGAKNIQYF	TGTGCCAGCACTGAGACAGGAGCCAAAAACATTCAGTACTTC
TRBV18	TRBJ2-5	-	-	CASSPVLFQTQYF	TGTGCCAGCTCACCAGTCCTGTTCCAGACCCAGTACTTC
TRBV12-3/TRBV12-4	TRBJ1-1	-	-	CASSLFKGFVNTEAFF	TGTGCCAGCAGTTTGTTCAAGGGTTTCGTGAACACTGAAGCTTTCTTT
TRBV12-3/TRBV12-4	TRBJ2-1	-	-	CASSSGMRGPGDEQFF	TGTGCCAGCAGTTCGGGAATGCGGGGGCCTGGGGATGAGCAGTTCTTC
TRBV20-1	TRBJ1-4	-	few	CSARAGRNEKLFF	TGCAGTGCTAGGGCCGGAAGGAATGAAAAACTGTTTTTT
TRBV5-1	TRBJ2-5	-	-	CASSLQGTGETQYF	TGCGCCAGCAGCTTGCAGGGAACCGGGGAGACCCAGTACTTC
TRBV11-2	TRBJ2-7	-	-	CASSELGATYEQYF	TGTGCCAGCAGTGAACTAGGCGCGACCTACGAGCAGTACTTC
TRBV6-6	TRBJ2-5	-	-	CASSLFGGPQETQYF	TGTGCCAGCAGTCTGTTTGGGGGGCCCCAAGAGACCCAGTACTTC
TRBV2	TRBJ1-4	-	-	CASTDQVHEKLFF	TGTGCCAGCACGGACCAGGTACATGAAAAACTGTTTTTT
TRBV12-5	TRBJ2-3	TRBD1	once	CASGIGQASTDTQYF	TGTGCTAGTGGTATAGGACAGGCGAGCACAGATACGCAGTATTTT
TRBV5-1	TRBJ2-2	TRBD2	few	CASSLELAGADGELFF	TGCGCCAGCAGCTTGGAACTAGCGGGAGCGGACGGGGAGCTGTTTTTT
TRBV20-1	TRBJ2-1	-	-	CSARGHSSYNEQFF	TGCAGTGCTAGAGGGCACAGCTCCTACAATGAGCAGTTCTTC
TRBV7-3	TRBJ2-5	TRBD2	-	CASSPSGLGETQYF	TGTGCCAGCAGCCCCTCGGGACTAGGCGAGACCCAGTACTTC
TRBV20-1	TRBJ2-5	TRBD1	few	CSARDRGMYQETQYF	TGCAGTGCCAGGGACAGGGGAATGTACCAAGAGACCCAGTACTTC
TRBV2	TRBJ2-7	-	-	CASSENRASYEQYF	TGTGCCAGCAGTGAGAACAGGGCGTCCTACGAGCAGTACTTC
TRBV14	TRBJ2-3	TRBD2	few	CASSQDGGTDTQYF	TGTGCCAGCAGCCAAGACGGGGGGACAGATACGCAGTATTTT
TRBV6-2/TRBV6-3	TRBJ1-5	TRBD1	-	CASSRTGDQQPQHF	TGTGCCAGCAGCCGGACAGGGGATCAGCAGCCCCAGCATTTT
TRBV2	TRBJ2-4	-	-	CASQGWSDIQYF	TGTGCCAGCCAAGGCTGGTCTGACATTCAGTACTTC
TRBV7-9	TRBJ1-4	-	-	CASSLTVTTNEKLFF	TGTGCCAGCAGCTTGACGGTTACAACTAATGAAAAACTGTTTTTT
TRBV20-1	TRBJ2-5	TRBD2	-	CSATLAGVRQETQYF	TGCAGTGCAACGCTGGCGGGAGTTCGGCAAGAGACCCAGTACTTC
TRBV4-1	TRBJ2-5	-	once	CASSQEDSFQEQYF	TGCGCCAGCAGCCAAGAAGACTCCTTTCAAGAGCAGTACTTC
TRBV27	TRBJ2-1	-	-	CASSLRGGGRGNEQFF	TGTGCCAGCAGTTTAAGGGGGGGCGGGAGAGGGAATGAGCAGTTCTTC
TRBV20-1	TRBJ1-2	TRBD1	-	CSARGRGWSYGYTF	TGCAGTGCTAGGGGCAGGGGGTGGAGCTATGGCTACACCTTC
TRBV29-1	TRBJ2-1	-	few	CSPLVDNEQFF	TGCAGCCCCTTGGTGGACAATGAGCAGTTCTTC
TRBV28	TRBJ2-4	-	few	CANSLRPASLLAKNIQYF	TGTGCCAACAGTTTAAGGCCAGCTTCTCTTCTAGCCAAAAACATTCAGTACTTC
TRBV14	TRBJ1-1	-	-	CASSQEKFMNTEAFF	TGTGCCAGCAGCCAAGAAAAATTCATGAACACTGAAGCTTTCTTT
TRBV5-4	TRBJ2-7	TRBD1	-	CASSPGTGDRQYF	TGTGCCAGCAGCCCTGGGACAGGGGATAGACAGTACTTC
TRBV9	TRBJ2-1	-	-	CASSLPAAEQFF	TGTGCCAGCAGCTTACCGGCGGCTGAGCAGTTCTTC
TRBV29-1	TRBJ1-2	-	-	CSVGRAGPIYGYTF	TGCAGCGTTGGACGGGCAGGGCCCATCTATGGCTACACCTTC
TRBV5-1	TRBJ2-3	-	-	CVSSSLREGGTDTQYF	TGCGTCAGCAGCTCCCTTCGCGAGGGCGGCACAGATACGCAGTATTTT
TRBV20-1	TRBJ2-5	-	-	CSARGGNPQETQYF	TGCAGTGCTAGAGGCGGGAACCCCCAAGAGACCCAGTACTTC
TRBV6-1	TRBJ2-5	-	-	CASSEIRGRSQETQYF	TGTGCCAGCAGTGAAATCCGTGGGAGGTCCCAAGAGACCCAGTACTTC
TRBV4-3	TRBJ2-4	TRBD2	-	CASSQDRGLVAKNIQYF	TGCGCCAGCAGCCAAGATCGGGGACTAGTAGCCAAAAACATTCAGTACTTC
TRBV9	TRBJ2-7	-	few	CASSVGVETYEQYF	TGTGCCAGCAGCGTAGGGGTAGAGACCTACGAGCAGTACTTC
TRBV5-4	TRBJ1-1	-	few	CASSSNRQNTEAFF	TGTGCCAGCAGCTCTAACCGGCAGAACACTGAAGCTTTCTTT
TRBV2	TRBJ1-4	TRBD1	-	CASSETTGVNEKLFF	TGTGCCAGCAGCGAAACGACAGGGGTGAATGAAAAACTGTTTTTT
TRBV7-9	TRBJ2-1	TRBD2	-	CASSFGLAGWNEQFF	TGTGCCAGCAGCTTCGGACTAGCGGGGTGGAATGAGCAGTTCTTC
TRBV5-6	TRBJ2-7	-	-	CASSWGTRAAWSYEQYF	TGTGCCAGCAGCTGGGGGACGAGAGCCGCATGGAGCTACGAGCAGTACTTC
TRBV5-6	TRBJ2-1	TRBD2	-	CASSRGGGKGNEQFF	TGTGCCAGCAGCCGGGGGGGCGGGAAAGGAAATGAGCAGTTCTTC
TRBV6-2/TRBV6-3	TRBJ2-3	-	-	CASSYGGTHTQYF	TGTGCCAGCAGTTACGGAGGAACTCATACGCAGTATTTT
TRBV20-1	TRBJ2-4	-	few	CSINRDAENIQYF	TGCAGTATTAACCGGGACGCCGAAAACATTCAGTACTTC
TRBV18	TRBJ1-3	-	once	CASSPAGTRGGNTIYF	TGTGCCAGCTCACCCGCCGGGACAAGGGGTGGAAACACCATATATTTT
TRBV7-9	TRBJ1-1	-	few	CASSINWEAFF	TGTGCCAGCAGCATTAACTGGGAAGCTTTCTTT
TRBV6-1	TRBJ2-1	TRBD2	-	CASSVAGEGNEQFF	TGTGCCAGCAGCGTAGCGGGAGAAGGGAATGAGCAGTTCTTC
TRBV7-2	TRBJ1-2	-	-	CASSYHGTNYGYTF	TGTGCCAGCAGCTATCACGGGACTAACTATGGCTACACCTTC
TRBV6-5	TRBJ1-2	-	few	CASTSTAGYGYTF	TGTGCCAGCACCTCAACGGCGGGCTATGGCTACACCTTC
TRBV18	TRBJ2-5	-	-	CASSPTRGEGETQYF	TGTGCCAGCTCACCAACCAGGGGCGAGGGGGAGACCCAGTACTTC
TRBV24-1	TRBJ2-1	TRBD1	-	CATSDPGQGANNEQFF	TGTGCCACCAGTGATCCGGGACAGGGGGCAAACAATGAGCAGTTCTTC
TRBV20-1	TRBJ2-5	TRBD1	-	CSALDRGDQRPQYF	TGCAGTGCCCTGGACAGGGGCGACCAGAGGCCCCAGTACTTC
TRBV20-1	TRBJ2-5	-	few	CSARKGEASETQYF	TGCAGTGCTAGAAAGGGTGAGGCCTCGGAGACCCAGTACTTC
TRBV6-6	TRBJ1-5	-	-	CASSPDRGVQPQHF	TGTGCCAGCAGTCCGGACCGCGGTGTACAGCCCCAGCATTTT
TRBV7-9	TRBJ2-5	-	-	CASRRSSGETQYF	TGTGCCAGCAGGCGCTCGTCGGGAGAGACCCAGTACTTC